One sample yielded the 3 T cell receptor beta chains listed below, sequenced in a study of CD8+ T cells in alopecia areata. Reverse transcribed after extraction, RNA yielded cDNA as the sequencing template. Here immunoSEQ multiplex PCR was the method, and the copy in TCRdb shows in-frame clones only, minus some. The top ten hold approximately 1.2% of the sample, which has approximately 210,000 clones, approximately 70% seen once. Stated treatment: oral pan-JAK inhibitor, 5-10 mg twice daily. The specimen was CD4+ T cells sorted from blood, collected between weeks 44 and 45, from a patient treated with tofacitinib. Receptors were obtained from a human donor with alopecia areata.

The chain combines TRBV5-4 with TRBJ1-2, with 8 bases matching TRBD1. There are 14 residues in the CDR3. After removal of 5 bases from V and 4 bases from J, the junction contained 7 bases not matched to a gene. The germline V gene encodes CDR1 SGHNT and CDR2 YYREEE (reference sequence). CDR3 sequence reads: CASRPGQGRYGYTF. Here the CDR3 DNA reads TGTGCCAGCAGACCCGGACAGGGCCGCTATGGCTACACCTTC.

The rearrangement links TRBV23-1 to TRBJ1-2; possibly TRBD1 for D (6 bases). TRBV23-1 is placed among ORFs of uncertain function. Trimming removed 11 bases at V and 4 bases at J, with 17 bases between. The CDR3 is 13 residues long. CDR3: CAGLLGQFYGYTF. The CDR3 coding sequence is TGCGCCGGATTATTGGGACAATTCTATGGCTACACCTTC.

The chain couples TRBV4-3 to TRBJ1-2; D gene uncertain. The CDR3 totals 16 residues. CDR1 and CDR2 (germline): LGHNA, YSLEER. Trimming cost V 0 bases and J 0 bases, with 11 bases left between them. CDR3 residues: CASSQDRPSANYGYTF. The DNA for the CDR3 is TGCGCCAGCAGCCAAGATAGGCCGTCTGCTAACTATGGCTACACCTTC.